The rows below give T cell receptor beta chains drawn from one sample of a study of shared T cell receptors in the human thymus. Only in-frame clones appear in the TCRdb table, and some are missing; sequencing was by immunoSEQ multiplex PCR. The sample lists some 700,000 clones; approximately 83% were seen once. These data were also filed under a second study, of human thymus T cells.

Sequences were obtained from thymocytes. The origin of the receptors is a girl under three years old with a congenital heart defect. Each CDR3 is given with its conserved first and last residue. A D gene is named only where the DNA matches it firmly. The size field is filled for only some rows; it gives once, few, many or a size class.

j_gene: TRBJ1-3
len: 17
d_gene: .
v_gene: TRBV9
abundance: .
CDR3aa: CASSLRGGGTSGNTIYF
CDR3nt: TGTGCCAGCAGCCTCCGCGGAGGCGGAACCTCTGGAAACACCATATATTTT

j_gene: TRBJ2-7
len: 14
d_gene: TRBD1
v_gene: TRBV10-1
abundance: .
CDR3aa: CASSSGGGQGEQYF
CDR3nt: TGCGCCAGCAGTTCAGGGGGCGGTCAGGGGGAGCAGTACTTC

j_gene: TRBJ2-3
len: 16
d_gene: TRBD2
v_gene: TRBV10-1
abundance: .
CDR3aa: CASSEFSGGAADTQYF
CDR3nt: TGCGCCAGCAGTGAGTTTAGCGGGGGGGCCGCAGATACGCAGTATTTT

j_gene: TRBJ2-5
len: 17
d_gene: .
v_gene: TRBV5-6
abundance: .
CDR3aa: CASSLAGAGFIQETQYF
CDR3nt: TGTGCCAGCAGCTTGGCCGGTGCAGGGTTCATACAAGAGACCCAGTACTTC

j_gene: TRBJ1-2
len: 13
d_gene: .
v_gene: TRBV25-1
abundance: .
CDR3aa: CASSRGHPYGYTF
CDR3nt: TGTGCCAGCAGTCGGGGACACCCATATGGCTACACCTTC

j_gene: TRBJ2-1
len: 14
d_gene: .
v_gene: TRBV27
abundance: .
CDR3aa: CASSLRSSYNEQFF
CDR3nt: TGTGCCAGCAGTTTACGGAGCTCCTACAATGAGCAGTTCTTC

j_gene: TRBJ1-2
len: 15
d_gene: .
v_gene: TRBV15
abundance: once
CDR3aa: CATSRPQGSWGGYTF
CDR3nt: TGTGCCACCAGCAGGCCCCAGGGCTCCTGGGGCGGCTACACCTTC

j_gene: TRBJ2-3
len: 16
d_gene: TRBD2
v_gene: TRBV4-3
abundance: .
CDR3aa: CASSQAGGEVVDTQYF
CDR3nt: TGCGCCAGCAGCCAAGCTGGGGGGGAGGTGGTAGATACGCAGTATTTT

j_gene: TRBJ1-5
len: 18
d_gene: TRBD1
v_gene: TRBV12-5
abundance: .
CDR3aa: CASGLLRSNRGGNQPQHF
CDR3nt: TGTGCTAGTGGTTTACTGCGAAGTAACAGGGGTGGCAATCAGCCCCAGCATTTT

j_gene: TRBJ1-1
len: 15
d_gene: .
v_gene: TRBV5-6
abundance: .
CDR3aa: CASSLRRGGNTEAFF
CDR3nt: TGTGCCAGCAGCTTGAGACGCGGGGGGAACACTGAAGCTTTCTTT

j_gene: TRBJ2-1
len: 15
d_gene: TRBD2
v_gene: TRBV14
abundance: few
CDR3aa: CASSQTSGGRGEQFF
CDR3nt: TGTGCCAGCAGCCAGACTAGCGGGGGCCGGGGTGAGCAGTTCTTC

j_gene: TRBJ1-2
len: 16
d_gene: TRBD1
v_gene: TRBV19
abundance: .
CDR3aa: CASSLIPGGTAYGYTF
CDR3nt: TGTGCCAGTAGCCTTATCCCCGGCGGGACAGCATATGGCTACACCTTC

j_gene: TRBJ2-7
len: 16
d_gene: .
v_gene: TRBV7-8
abundance: .
CDR3aa: CASSPFRFGLDYEQYF
CDR3nt: TGTGCCAGCAGCCCGTTCCGATTTGGCCTAGACTACGAGCAGTACTTC

j_gene: TRBJ2-7
len: 14
d_gene: .
v_gene: TRBV28
abundance: .
CDR3aa: CASSRAGTDYEQYF
CDR3nt: TGTGCCAGCAGTCGCGCGGGGACAGACTACGAGCAGTACTTC

j_gene: TRBJ2-7
len: 15
d_gene: .
v_gene: TRBV5-1
abundance: .
CDR3aa: CASSGGGFNSYEQYF
CDR3nt: TGCGCCAGCAGCGGGGGGGGCTTTAACTCCTACGAGCAGTACTTC

j_gene: TRBJ1-5
len: 17
d_gene: .
v_gene: TRBV10-3
abundance: .
CDR3aa: CAISEGGLQGSNQPQHF
CDR3nt: TGTGCCATCAGTGAGGGCGGACTACAAGGGAGCAATCAGCCCCAGCATTTT

j_gene: TRBJ1-4
len: 14
d_gene: TRBD1
v_gene: TRBV28
abundance: .
CDR3aa: CASRIQGAGEKLFF
CDR3nt: TGTGCCAGCAGAATACAGGGGGCGGGAGAAAAACTGTTTTTT

j_gene: TRBJ2-1
len: 16
d_gene: TRBD1
v_gene: TRBV4-1
abundance: .
CDR3aa: CASSQGVTGSYNEQFF
CDR3nt: TGCGCCAGCAGCCAAGGGGTGACAGGGTCCTACAATGAGCAGTTCTTC

j_gene: TRBJ1-2
len: 18
d_gene: .
v_gene: TRBV25-1
abundance: .
CDR3aa: CASSDERVNPVSFYGYTF
CDR3nt: TGTGCCAGCAGTGACGAGCGGGTGAATCCCGTATCTTTCTATGGCTACACCTTC

j_gene: TRBJ1-3
len: 16
d_gene: .
v_gene: TRBV5-1
abundance: .
CDR3aa: CASSLNRLTSGNTIYF
CDR3nt: TGCGCCAGCAGCTTAAACAGGCTCACCTCTGGAAACACCATATATTTT

j_gene: TRBJ1-1
len: 15
d_gene: .
v_gene: TRBV5-6
abundance: .
CDR3aa: CASSSRGEPNTEAFF
CDR3nt: TGTGCCAGCAGCTCACGCGGGGAACCGAACACTGAAGCTTTCTTT

j_gene: TRBJ2-1
len: 15
d_gene: TRBD2
v_gene: TRBV9
abundance: .
CDR3aa: CASSRGTSGCNEQFF
CDR3nt: TGTGCCAGCAGCCGAGGCACTAGCGGGTGCAATGAGCAGTTCTTC

j_gene: TRBJ1-6
len: 13
d_gene: TRBD1
v_gene: TRBV9
abundance: .
CDR3aa: CASSADRDSPLHF
CDR3nt: TGTGCCAGCAGCGCCGACAGGGATTCACCCCTCCACTTT